These 20 T cell receptor beta chains were sequenced from one sample in a study of OX40 agonist ivuxolimab in advanced cancers. Libraries were prepared by immunoSEQ multiplex PCR; TCRdb keeps only in-frame clonotypes and omits some of them. The table records around 50,000 clones, nearly 90% of them present only once. Sequences were derived from CD4+ or CD8+ T cells sorted from blood, sampled in a trial of the OX40 agonist ivuxolimab. The receptors stem from an adult with an advanced solid tumor such as melanoma, head and neck, liver or kidney cancer.

The genes are TRBV27 and TRBJ2-1, with 9 bases fitting TRBD1. V shed 0 bases, J shed 2 bases, and the junction held 5 bases outside the gene matches. The CDR3 is made up of 17 amino acids. Germline-derived CDR1 and CDR2 are MNHEY and SMNVEV (reference sequence). The CDR3 DNA sequence: TGTGCCAGCAGTTTATCCCCGGGACAGGGTCCCTACAATGAGCAGTTCTTC. Translated: CASSLSPGQGPYNEQFF.

This chain links TRBV19 with TRBJ1-2; D call uncertain. V was shortened by 3 bases and J by 5 bases, with 13 bases between the two germline ends. Germline CDR1 LNHDA, CDR2 SQIVND (reference sequence). The CDR3 is 14 residues long. In DNA form, the CDR3 reads TGTGCCAGTAGTATGGGCGGCCGCTATTATGGCTACACCTTC. Amino acid sequence: CASSMGGRYYGYTF.

This clone was recorded only once. CDR3 nucleotide sequence: TGCGCCAGCAGCCCAACAGTTAACTATGGCTACACCTTC. This gives the protein CASSPTVNYGYTF. J is TRBJ1-2 and V is TRBV5-1; D not resolved. Per germline, CDR1 SGHRS and CDR2 YFSETQ. CDR3 length: 13 amino acids. V gave up 4 bases and J gave up 1 base, with 8 bases separating them.

The chain recombines TRBV9 with TRBJ2-3; 7 bases are a match to TRBD1. CDR1 is SGDLS and CDR2 is YYNGEE in the germline V gene. CDR3 length equals 14 residues. The V gene end was trimmed by 4 bases and the J gene end by 5 bases; junction bases not matched to a gene: 7. The CDR3 DNA sequence: TGTGCCAGCAGCCCGGATCACAGGGGAGATACGCAGTATTTT. Protein sequence: CASSPDHRGDTQYF.

J is TRBJ1-6 and V is TRBV28, with D perhaps matching TRBD1 (6 bases). V was pared by 1 base and J by 14 bases, with 9 bases between. Germline lookup yields CDR1 MDHEN and CDR2 SYDVKM. The CDR3 consists of 12 residues. DNA for the CDR3: TGTGCCAGCAGTTTATTGCAGGGGACCCTCCACTTT. Residues: CASSLLQGTLHF.

The chain has TRBV2 and TRBJ2-2; a possible D gene is TRBD2 (5 bases). The CDR3 is 16 residues long. Trimming took off 2 bases at V and 6 bases at J, with 16 bases between the two ends. The germline V gene encodes CDR1 SNHLY and CDR2 FYNNEI. This CDR3 reads CASSELGLRLSGELFF. CDR3 sequence (DNA): TGTGCCAGCAGTGAATTAGGACTTCGACTGTCCGGGGAGCTGTTTTTT.

This clone occurred a few times. This chain links TRBV5-1 with TRBJ2-1; 9 bases match TRBD2. Germline values: CDR1 SGHRS, CDR2 YFSETQ. The CDR3 spans 16 residues. The V and J ends lost 0 bases and 4 bases, in that order; junction bases with no gene match: 5. The CDR3 protein is CASSLAGGRGYNEQFF. CDR3 coding DNA: TGCGCCAGCAGCTTGGCCGGCGGGAGGGGATACAATGAGCAGTTCTTC.

The chain recombines TRBV28 with TRBJ1-5, with D possibly being TRBD1 (5 bases). V lost 7 bases and J lost 1, with 20 bases in between. The CDR3 extends over 17 amino acids. Germline assignment: CDR1 MDHEN and CDR2 SYDVKM. The CDR3 loop reads CASITPGLQGSNQPQHF. The CDR3 bases are TGTGCCAGCATCACTCCGGGGCTTCAAGGGAGCAATCAGCCCCAGCATTTT.

This CDR3 reads CAIGQGNEKLFF. The CDR3 bases are TGTGCCATCGGTCAGGGAAATGAAAAACTGTTTTTT. The chain is built from TRBV10-3 and TRBJ1-4, with a possible D match to TRBD1 (5 bases). V gave up 8 bases and J gave up 5 bases, with 9 bases separating them. Germline lookup yields CDR1 ENHRY and CDR2 SYGVKD. The CDR3 is made up of 12 amino acids.

As regards this clone: The same CDR3 can be traced to other DNA sequences in this sample. This chain links TRBV19 with TRBJ2-7; 10 nucleotides match TRBD2. V lost 2 bases to trimming and J lost 2 bases; unmatched junction nucleotides: 0. The CDR3 has 14 amino acids. Germline CDR1 is LNHDA and CDR2 is SQIVND (reference sequence). CDR3 amino acids: CASSISGRAYEQYF. CDR3 DNA: TGTGCCAGTAGTATAAGCGGGAGGGCCTACGAGCAGTACTTC.

This clone has a handful of counts. The gene calls are TRBV15 and TRBJ1-5, with 8 bases aligning to TRBD1. After removal of 6 bases from V and 7 bases from J, the junction contained 11 bases not matched to a gene. From germline, CDR1 is LNHNV and CDR2 YYDKDF (reference sequence). The length of the CDR3 is 15 residues. The CDR3, as DNA: TGTGCCACCAGAAAAGGGGACAGGCCCCGGCAGCCCCAGCATTTT. The encoded protein is CATRKGDRPRQPQHF.

The chain uses TRBV5-1 and TRBJ2-1; possibly TRBD2 for D (5 bases). CDR3 length: 13 amino acids. The V end lost 4 bases, the J end lost 5 bases, and 10 bases lay between the germline ends. Germline V gene lookup returns CDR1 SGHRS and CDR2 YFSETQ. CDR3 residues: CASSPGFNNEQFF. The CDR3 DNA sequence: TGCGCCAGCAGCCCGGGATTCAACAATGAGCAGTTCTTC.

The chain combines TRBV12-5 with TRBJ2-3; D unresolved. There are 13 residues in the CDR3. Trimming removed 3 bases from V and 0 bases from J, with 4 bases in between. The germline gives CDR1 LGHNT, CDR2 FRNRAP. The CDR3 loop is CASGLWSTDTQYF. Written as DNA, the CDR3 is TGTGCTAGTGGTTTATGGAGCACAGATACGCAGTATTTT.

CDR3 amino acids: CATAARAGNTIYF. The CDR3, as DNA: TGTGCCACCGCCGCCAGGGCAGGAAACACCATATATTTT. The chain employs TRBV2 and TRBJ1-3; D possibly corresponds to TRBD1 (5 bases). Looked up from germline, CDR1 is SNHLY and CDR2 is FYNNEI. This CDR3 has 13 amino acids. V dropped 10 bases and J dropped 4 bases, with 14 bases sitting between them.

J is TRBJ2-7 and V is TRBV5-1; 7 positions match TRBD1. The CDR3 covers 14 residues. The V segment lost 3 bases and the J segment 1 base; nucleotides outside the gene matches: 4. CDR1 SGHRS and CDR2 YFSETQ come from the germline V gene. CDR3 in DNA: TGCGCCAGCAGCTCCCCGGGACAGTCCTACGAGCAGTACTTC. Residues: CASSSPGQSYEQYF.

The chain joins TRBV30 to TRBJ2-1; D is tentatively TRBD1 or TRBD2 (5 bases each). V shed 1 base and J shed 0 bases, with 7 bases lying between them. The CDR3 has 14 residues. Germline CDR1 GTSNPN, CDR2 SVGIG (reference sequence). CDR3 sequence (DNA): TGTGCCTGGAGTGCAGGGAGCTCCTACAATGAGCAGTTCTTC. Translating gives CAWSAGSSYNEQFF.

This rearrangement joins TRBV11-3 to TRBJ2-5; no firm D call. V shed 0 bases and J shed 5 bases, with 7 bases lying between them. Germline CDR1 and CDR2: SGHNT and YENEEA. This CDR3 spans 13 amino acids. CDR3 sequence (DNA): TGTGCCAGCAGCTTAGATTTCGGTGAGACCCAGTACTTC. This gives the protein CASSLDFGETQYF.

This chain uses TRBV6-5 with TRBJ2-3; 10 bases are a match to TRBD2. With V trimmed by 6 bases and J by 4 bases, 4 bases remained unmatched. This CDR3 spans 14 amino acids. CDR1 and CDR2 from the germline V gene are MNHEY and SVGAGI. CDR3 DNA: TGTGCCAGCAGCCCTAGCGGGAGCGCAGATACGCAGTATTTT. Amino acids: CASSPSGSADTQYF.

The chain employs TRBV19 and TRBJ2-1; D possibly uses TRBD1 or TRBD2 (6 bases each). V was trimmed by 10 bases and J by 7 bases, leaving 20 bases between them. The length of the CDR3 is 14 residues. CDR1 and CDR2 from the germline V gene are LNHDA and SQIVND (reference sequence). CDR3 region: CAIKGGNLGNEQFF. The CDR3 DNA reads TGTGCCATTAAGGGGGGAAACTTGGGAAATGAGCAGTTCTTC.

The rearrangement uses TRBV7-9 and TRBJ2-7; the match to TRBD2 covers 7 bases. The CDR3 covers 14 residues. V lost 0 bases and J lost 5; bases outside the gene matches: 4. CDR1 SEHNR and CDR2 FQNEAQ come from the germline V gene (reference sequence). CDR3 amino acids: CASSLAGGPHEQYF. CDR3 DNA: TGTGCCAGCAGCTTAGCGGGAGGGCCCCACGAGCAGTACTTC.